The next 21 T cell receptor beta chains were all read from a single sample in a study of PD-1 blockade in classical Hodgkin lymphoma. Sample time point: newly diagnosed, previously untreated cHL patient sample. Negative selection with magnetic separation was used to purify CD4+ T cells from thawed PBMCs. Assay: immunoSEQ multiplex PCR; the TCRdb copy retains only in-frame clones and omits some. Among fewer than 30,000 clones listed, around 90% were seen once. Source material: CD4+ T cells from blood. The receptors originated from a human donor with classical Hodgkin lymphoma.

V is TRBV6-1 and J is TRBJ2-2; tentatively, D is TRBD2 (6 bases). The CDR3 spans 13 residues. V lost 4 bases, J lost 3 bases, and 6 bases lay in between. CDR1 MNHNS and CDR2 SASEGT come from the germline V gene. The CDR3 DNA sequence: TGTGCCAGCAGTGCGGGGGACACCGGGGAGCTGTTTTTT. It encodes CASSAGDTGELFF.

This clone was observed once. The genes are TRBV21-1 and TRBJ2-7; the listed D gene, TRBD2, was not tested against the DNA. TRBV21-1 is assigned pseudogene status. The CDR3 contains 16 residues. The CDR3 region has the DNA TGTGCCAGTTCGAGCCGCGGAGCGGGAGAAGGCGACGAGCAGTACTTC. Protein sequence: CASSSRGAGEGDEQYF.

This clone came up once. The CDR3 nucleotides read TGTGCCAGCAGCTTAAGGTTCAGGGGAACTCTTGGTGACTATGGCTACACCTTC. Translated: CASSLRFRGTLGDYGYTF. The chain uses TRBV7-9 and TRBJ1-2; D is possibly TRBD1 (6 bases). The CDR3 length is 18 residues. Germline values: CDR1 SEHNR, CDR2 FQNEAQ (reference sequence). Trimming shortened V by 2 bases and J by 3 bases, and 22 bases separated the two germline ends.

J is TRBJ1-3 and V is TRBV13; D is unresolved. Germline V CDR1 and CDR2: PRHDT, FYEKMQ (reference sequence). Trimming pared 2 bases from V and 0 bases from J, leaving 8 bases between. The CDR3 totals 15 residues. The CDR3 reads CASSLYGISGNTIYF. CDR3 nucleotide sequence: TGTGCCAGCAGCTTATATGGAATCTCTGGAAACACCATATATTTT.

The V call is TRBV14, the J call TRBJ1-3; no reliable D call. Per germline, CDR1 SGHDN and CDR2 FVKESK. The CDR3 has 15 residues. Trimming shortened V by 3 bases and J by 0 bases, and 9 bases separated the two germline ends. Here the CDR3 reads CASSQVPDSGNTIYF. Here the CDR3 DNA reads TGTGCCAGCAGCCAGGTACCCGACTCTGGAAACACCATATATTTT.

The sample holds one count of this clone. CDR3 nucleotide sequence: TGTGCCAGCTCCCAGGGGGCGCAAAACACTGAAGCTTTCTTT. It codes for CASSQGAQNTEAFF. The rearrangement uses TRBV18 and TRBJ1-1; 8 bases align to TRBD1. V trimming: 6 bases; J trimming: 2 bases; junction bases outside the gene matches: 5. This CDR3 contains 14 residues. Germline CDR1 reads KGHSH; CDR2 reads LQKENI.

DNA of the CDR3: TGTGCCAGTAGTATAGACTTCGGGACAGTCGGACGGGATCAGCCCCAGCATTTT. Translated: CASSIDFGTVGRDQPQHF. V and J are TRBV19 and TRBJ1-5; the match to TRBD1 covers 7 bases. Germline V lookup: CDR1 LNHDA, CDR2 SQIVND (reference sequence). There are 18 residues in the CDR3. The J segment lost 5 bases and the V segment lost 0 bases, leaving 13 bases of the junction unmatched.

This CDR3 reads CASSIDAPTNEKLFF. The CDR3 region has the DNA TGTGCCAGTAGTATCGACGCCCCAACTAATGAAAAACTGTTTTTT. This rearrangement joins TRBV19 to TRBJ1-4; D is ambiguous. The length of the CDR3 is 15 residues. Germline V gene sequence: CDR1 LNHDA, CDR2 SQIVND (reference sequence). Trimming took off 3 bases at V and 0 bases at J, with 8 bases between the two ends. The variable domain in full, with the rest retrieved from reference TRBV19 and TRBJ1-4, is DGGITQSPKYLFRKEGQNVTLSCEQNLNHDAMYWYRQDPGQGLRLIYYSQIVNDFQKGDIAEGYSVSREKKESFPLTVTSAQKNPTAFYLCASSIDAPTNEKLFFGSGTQLSVL.

The chain employs TRBV11-2 and TRBJ2-2, with TRBD2 matching over 9 bases. The CDR3 loop spans 17 amino acids. CDR1 is SGHAT and CDR2 is FQNNGV in the germline V gene. Trimming at V came to 5 bases and at J to 0 bases, leaving 7 bases not matched to a gene. The CDR3 bases are TGTGCCAGCAGCGGGAGGGCGGGAGGGCCGAACACCGGGGAGCTGTTTTTT. As protein: CASSGRAGGPNTGELFF.

J is TRBJ1-1 and V is TRBV10-3; TRBD1 is a possible D gene (5 bases). Between the trimmed V and J ends, which lost 6 bases and 5 bases, there was a span of 13 bases. The CDR3 is 13 residues long. Germline CDR1 ENHRY, CDR2 SYGVKD. The CDR3 loop is CAISPRDQTEAFF. CDR3 nucleotide sequence: TGTGCCATCAGCCCGAGGGACCAAACTGAAGCTTTCTTT.

V and J are TRBV28 and TRBJ2-7, with TRBD1 matching 8 bases. Looked up from germline, CDR1 is MDHEN and CDR2 is SYDVKM. CDR3 length equals 15 residues. Losses at the gene ends were 2 bases for V and 3 bases for J; bases not matched to a gene: 6. The CDR3 DNA reads TGTGCCAGCAGTTTAGGGGGACAGGCCCACTACGAGCAGTACTTC. The encoded protein is CASSLGGQAHYEQYF. Together with reference TRBV28 and TRBJ2-7, the CDR3 gives the full variable domain: DVKVTQSSRYLVKRTGEKVFLECVQDMDHENMFWYRQDPGLGLRLIYFSYDVKMKEKGDIPEGYSVSREKKERFSLILESASTNQTSMYLCASSLGGQAHYEQYFGPGTRLTVT.

The chain couples TRBV4-1 to TRBJ1-4; 8 bases agree with TRBD1. The trim removed 4 bases at V and 7 bases at J, leaving 11 bases unmatched. The CDR3 has 16 amino acids. CDR1 and CDR2 from the germline V gene are MGHRA and YSYEKL. The CDR3 protein is CASSRNERTGTEKLFF. The CDR3 DNA reads TGCGCCAGCAGCCGAAACGAACGGACAGGGACTGAAAAACTGTTTTTT.

The count of this clone is one. The rearrangement uses TRBV27 and TRBJ2-1; possible D gene TRBD2, 5 bases. V lost 8 bases to trimming and J lost 0 bases, with 14 bases between them. There are 15 residues in the CDR3. Per germline, CDR1 MNHEY and CDR2 SMNVEV (reference sequence). The CDR3: CASPRGQSSYNEQFF. The DNA of the CDR3 is TGTGCCAGCCCGAGAGGGCAAAGCTCCTACAATGAGCAGTTCTTC.

The chain is built from TRBV19 and TRBJ1-1, with 7 bases aligning to TRBD1. V gave up 6 bases and J gave up 4 bases; unmatched junction bases: 5. In germline, CDR1 is LNHDA, CDR2 SQIVND (reference sequence). The CDR3 has 13 residues. CDR3 DNA: TGTGCCAGTAGCTCACAGGGGAGCACTGAAGCTTTCTTT. It translates to CASSSQGSTEAFF.

This clone was seen a single time. V is TRBV7-9 and J is TRBJ2-1; 7 nucleotides line up with TRBD2. The ends lost 4 bases at V and 3 bases at J; junction bases unmatched: 12. Germline lookup yields CDR1 SEHNR and CDR2 FQNEAQ (reference sequence). The CDR3 is 17 residues long. The chain's CDR3 is CASSSTRRGRVYNEQFF. The CDR3 DNA reads as TGTGCCAGCAGCTCGACGCGCCGCGGGAGAGTCTACAATGAGCAGTTCTTC. Using reference TRBV7-9 and TRBJ2-1 for the parts outside the CDR3, the full variable domain is DTGVSQNPRHKITKRGQNVTFRCDPISEHNRLYWYRQTLGQGPEFLTYFQNEAQLEKSRLLSDRFSAERPKGSFSTLEIQRTEQGDSAMYLCASSSTRRGRVYNEQFFGPGTRLTVL.

The rearrangement joins TRBV9 to TRBJ2-3; TRBD1 agrees at 10 bases. The CDR3 is made up of 15 amino acids. Germline trimming cut 4 bases from V and 3 bases from J; bases unmatched to any gene: 5. The germline V gene has CDR1 SGDLS and CDR2 YYNGEE. CDR3 coding DNA: TGTGCCAGCAGCATCTCGGACAGGGGGACAGATACGCAGTATTTT. Its protein product is CASSISDRGTDTQYF.

The count of this clone is one. This rearrangement joins TRBV29-1 to TRBJ2-3; TRBD1 matches 11 bases. Germline V gives CDR1 SQVTM, CDR2 ANQGSEA. J lost 3 bases, V lost 7 bases, and 3 bases had no gene match. The CDR3 has 13 residues. CDR3 DNA: TGCAGCGGGGACAGGGGGGGGACAGATACGCAGTATTTT. Translation gives CSGDRGGTDTQYF.

The chain employs TRBV6-1 and TRBJ1-4, with 8 bases matching TRBD1. Germline trimming cut 6 bases from V and 4 bases from J; bases unmatched to any gene: 4. CDR3 length: 14 amino acids. Germline V lookup: CDR1 MNHNS, CDR2 SASEGT. The CDR3 is CASSEGQVNEKLFF. The CDR3 coding sequence is TGTGCCAGCAGCGAGGGACAGGTTAATGAAAAACTGTTTTTT.

Comments on this clone: A junction boundary mismatches the germline segment, possibly from a read error. This chain links TRBV7-2 with TRBJ2-2; 7 nucleotides agree with TRBD1. The CDR3 covers 15 residues. Germline loops: CDR1 SGHTA, CDR2 FQGNSA. This CDR3 reads CASTLDRVGAGELFF. DNA for the CDR3: TGTGCCAGCACCTTAGACAGGGTGGGAGCCGGGGAGCTGTTTTTT.

This sequence joins TRBV19 and TRBJ1-5; D not resolved. The germline gives CDR1 LNHDA, CDR2 SQIVND (reference sequence). Trimming left V 4 bases short and J 0 bases short, with 7 bases between. The CDR3 contains 14 residues. The CDR3 DNA follows: TGTGCCAGTAGTAGGGGTTATAGCAATCAGCCCCAGCATTTT. Translating it yields CASSRGYSNQPQHF.

Only one count was recorded for this clone. The chain has TRBV7-9 and TRBJ2-3; 9 bases match TRBD1. The CDR3 extends over 16 amino acids. Germline V gives CDR1 SEHNR, CDR2 FQNEAQ (reference sequence). J was trimmed by 4 bases and V by 2 bases; bases with no gene match: 7. CDR3 DNA: TGTGCCAGCAGCTTAATATCGGGACAGGGACCAGATACGCAGTATTTT. It is translated as CASSLISGQGPDTQYF.